A selection of T cell receptor beta chains follows, all from one sample in a study of blood T cell repertoires in COVID-19. Generated by immunoSEQ multiplex PCR, the TCRdb table keeps only in-frame clones and is missing some. The repertoire includes about 380,000 clones, nearly 90% of them detected once, and approximately 7% sits in the top ten. The sequencing sample was made of peripheral blood. These receptors were taken from a man younger than 30 with active or convalescent COVID-19. The CDR3 runs from the conserved cysteine through the conserved F or W. Fields, in order: clone size, D gene, V gene, J gene, CDR3 protein, CDR3 DNA. The D gene is left open where the match is weak. A clone size is listed for some rows: how often the clone was seen (once, few, many), or a class if it is expanded.

NA	TRBD1	TRBV2	TRBJ1-1	CAAQGGNTEAFF	TGTGCCGCTCAGGGGGGGAACACTGAAGCTTTCTTT
NA	TRBD1	TRBV2	TRBJ2-7	CASRKGQGSDEQYF	TGTGCCAGCAGGAAGGGACAGGGCTCGGACGAGCAGTACTTC
NA	TRBD2	TRBV7-9	TRBJ2-3	CASSLPGLAGTPDTQYF	TGTGCCAGCAGCTTACCGGGACTAGCGGGAACCCCAGATACGCAGTATTTT
NA	NA	TRBV5-6	TRBJ1-3	CASSSRVSGNTIYF	TGTGCCAGCAGCTCCAGGGTTTCTGGAAACACCATATATTTT
NA	TRBD1	TRBV6-1	TRBJ1-5	CASSVRQGSSNQPQHF	TGTGCCAGCAGTGTTAGACAGGGCTCAAGCAATCAGCCCCAGCATTTT
NA	NA	TRBV6-5	TRBJ1-4	CASSPTPTNEKLFF	TGTGCCAGCAGCCCGACACCTACTAATGAAAAACTGTTTTTT
once	TRBD1	TRBV10-3	TRBJ2-3	CATAWGQSTDTQYF	TGTGCCACGGCGTGGGGACAGAGCACAGATACGCAGTATTTT
NA	TRBD1	TRBV6-5	TRBJ2-3	CASRRDRGGADTQYF	TGTGCCAGCAGACGGGACAGGGGAGGGGCAGATACGCAGTATTTT
once	TRBD1	TRBV28	TRBJ2-2	CARRWTGETGELFF	TGTGCCAGGAGGTGGACAGGGGAGACCGGGGAGCTGTTTTTT
NA	TRBD1	TRBV10-3	TRBJ2-3	CAISEGDRASTDTQYF	TGTGCCATCAGTGAGGGGGACAGGGCCTCCACAGATACGCAGTATTTT
NA	NA	TRBV5-5	TRBJ2-1	CASSLALTSNEQFF	TGTGCCAGCAGCTTGGCCTTGACTAGCAATGAGCAGTTCTTC
NA	TRBD2	TRBV7-8	TRBJ2-7	CASSWGLAGTYEQYF	TGTGCCAGCAGCTGGGGACTAGCGGGGACGTACGAGCAGTACTTC
NA	TRBD2	TRBV28	TRBJ2-1	CASTILLPSGNNEQFF	TGTGCCAGCACCATTTTACTCCCTAGCGGAAACAATGAGCAGTTCTTC
NA	NA	TRBV10-3	TRBJ2-1	CAISVGPGGLNEQFF	TGTGCCATCAGCGTGGGCCCCGGGGGTCTAAATGAGCAGTTCTTC
NA	NA	TRBV5-5	TRBJ2-7	CASSPYPGRGLTYEQYF	TGTGCCAGCAGCCCATATCCCGGCAGGGGACTAACCTACGAGCAGTACTTC
NA	NA	TRBV19	TRBJ1-2	CATLKGDREGYGYTF	TGTGCCACCCTAAAGGGGGACCGAGAAGGCTATGGCTACACCTTC
NA	NA	TRBV7-3	TRBJ1-1	CASSLNPGSLGDTEAFF	TGTGCCAGCAGCTTAAATCCCGGGAGCCTTGGGGACACTGAAGCTTTCTTT
NA	TRBD2	TRBV5-1	TRBJ2-1	CASSLWLAGINEQFF	TGCGCCAGCAGCTTGTGGCTAGCGGGAATTAATGAGCAGTTCTTC
NA	TRBD1	TRBV27	TRBJ1-6	CASSASYGTGLPPLHF	TGTGCCAGCAGCGCGTCGTATGGGACAGGTTTGCCACCCCTCCACTTT
NA	TRBD1	TRBV7-2	TRBJ1-2	CASSSSIDRGLYGYTF	TGTGCCAGCAGCTCGTCCATAGACAGGGGTCTCTATGGCTACACCTTC
NA	NA	TRBV29-1	TRBJ2-1	CSVGPGSYNEQFF	TGCAGCGTTGGGCCTGGCTCCTACAATGAGCAGTTCTTC
NA	TRBD1	TRBV28	TRBJ1-5	CASSWPQGPYSNQPQHF	TGTGCCAGCAGTTGGCCACAGGGGCCTTATAGCAATCAGCCCCAGCATTTT
NA	NA	TRBV19	TRBJ1-1	CASSIQGNTEAFF	TGTGCCAGTAGTATCCAGGGGAACACTGAAGCTTTCTTT
NA	TRBD1	TRBV18	TRBJ1-5	CASSPPPGGGNQPQHF	TGTGCCAGCTCACCACCGCCAGGGGGAGGCAATCAGCCCCAGCATTTT
NA	NA	TRBV28	TRBJ1-2	CASSPRGYGYTF	TGTGCCAGCAGTCCCAGGGGCTATGGCTACACCTTC
NA	TRBD2	TRBV7-8	TRBJ2-7	CASKRGGYDEQYF	TGTGCCAGCAAGCGGGGGGGGTACGACGAGCAGTACTTC
NA	NA	TRBV11-3	TRBJ2-2	CASSLQGISLSGELFF	TGTGCCAGCAGCCTCCAGGGGATTAGCTTGAGCGGGGAGCTGTTTTTT
NA	TRBD1	TRBV28	TRBJ1-4	CASSLIAPGQADEKLFF	TGTGCCAGCAGTCTGATAGCACCGGGACAGGCAGATGAAAAACTGTTTTTT
NA	NA	TRBV6-5	TRBJ2-2	CASRGHSNTGELFF	TGTGCCAGCAGGGGACACTCGAACACCGGGGAGCTGTTTTTT
NA	TRBD1	TRBV4-1	TRBJ1-1	CASRQQGAGNTEAFF	TGCGCCAGCAGACAACAGGGGGCCGGGAACACTGAAGCTTTCTTT
once	NA	TRBV9	TRBJ2-1	CASSVVSADEQFF	TGTGCCAGCAGCGTAGTTAGCGCGGATGAGCAGTTCTTC
NA	TRBD1	TRBV28	TRBJ2-5	CASTFGDRGPKTQYF	TGTGCCAGCACCTTCGGGGACAGGGGACCGAAGACCCAGTACTTC
once	TRBD1	TRBV9	TRBJ1-6	CASSPDRGYNSPLHF	TGTGCCAGCAGCCCGGACAGGGGCTATAATTCACCCCTCCACTTT
NA	TRBD2	TRBV27	TRBJ2-7	CASSLTPGLASYEQYF	TGTGCCAGCAGTCTTACTCCGGGACTAGCTTCCTACGAGCAGTACTTC
few	NA	TRBV5-1	TRBJ1-6	CASAYARTASSFNSPLHF	TGCGCCAGCGCATACGCGAGGACAGCGAGCTCCTTTAATTCACCCCTCCACTTT
NA	NA	TRBV7-2	TRBJ2-1	CASSPSYISYNEQFF	TGTGCCAGCAGCCCCTCGTATATCTCCTACAATGAGCAGTTCTTC
NA	NA	TRBV19	TRBJ1-1	CASVVGSTEAFF	TGTGCCAGTGTGGTGGGGAGCACTGAAGCTTTCTTT
NA	TRBD2	TRBV4-1	TRBJ2-5	CASSPTSGRRETQYF	TGCGCCAGCAGCCCGACTAGCGGGAGGAGGGAGACCCAGTACTTC
NA	NA	TRBV2	TRBJ2-7	CASSERGLAGYEQYF	TGTGCCAGCAGTGAAAGGGGGCTAGCGGGCTACGAGCAGTACTTC
NA	TRBD1	TRBV7-9	TRBJ1-2	CASSFTGVDGYTF	TGTGCCAGCAGCTTCACAGGGGTGGATGGCTACACCTTC
NA	NA	TRBV4-3	TRBJ2-7	CASSQDYGRGPLYEQYF	TGCGCCAGCAGCCAAGATTACGGGCGGGGACCTCTCTACGAGCAGTACTTC
NA	TRBD1	TRBV5-6	TRBJ1-5	CASSRRGNQPQHF	TGTGCCAGCAGCCGCAGGGGGAATCAGCCCCAGCATTTT
NA	TRBD1	TRBV14	TRBJ1-1	CASSPIIGQGKTEAFF	TGTGCCAGCAGCCCGATAATAGGACAGGGGAAAACTGAAGCTTTCTTT
once	TRBD2	TRBV30	TRBJ2-1	CAWSRLAGAYNEQFF	TGTGCCTGGAGTCGACTAGCGGGAGCCTACAATGAGCAGTTCTTC
NA	NA	TRBV5-6	TRBJ1-2	CASSLVSANYGYTF	TGTGCCAGCAGCTTGGTTTCGGCTAACTATGGCTACACCTTC
NA	NA	TRBV5-1	TRBJ2-3	CASSSGVTDTQYF	TGCGCCAGCAGCTCCGGAGTTACAGATACGCAGTATTTT
NA	NA	TRBV12-3/TRBV12-4	TRBJ2-7	CASSHESGSQYF	TGTGCCAGCAGCCACGAATCCGGGAGTCAGTACTTC